This T cell receptor beta chain was identified during a study of cytomegalovirus exposure and HLA in healthy donors. The wider study: The study placed about 81% of its approximately 400 genotyped donors in the Caucasian-associated ancestry cluster.

PCR used 60 Vbeta primers and 13 Jbeta primers. Profiled with immunoSEQ multiplex PCR; TCRdb holds only in-frame clones, not every one. The sample consists of 220,000 or so clones, 82% of them appearing once. This CDR3 comprises 13 residues. V shed 8 bases and J 4 bases; nucleotides not matched to a gene: 5. CDR1 and CDR2 from the germline V gene are MNHNS and SASEGT. The sequenced material came from PBMCs. The sequence derives from a middle-aged woman in good health and CMV-seronegative. This rearrangement joins TRBV6-1 to TRBJ2-1, with 7 bases fitting TRBD1. CDR3 bases: TGTGCCAGCCAGGGACAGACTTACAATGAGCAGTTCTTC. It encodes CASQGQTYNEQFF.